A selection of T cell receptor beta chains follows, all from one sample in a study of T-cell reconstitution after alpha-beta-depleted transplantation in children. TCRdb re-called the PCR reads through MiXCR, storing one row per CDR3 protein. The sample contains more than 550,000 distinct CDR3 sequences, roughly 10% of which appear only once. Sequenced material: PBMCs from the stem cell graft donor, taken from the stem cell graft. The receptors originated from a human donor who donated a stem cell graft to a child with acute myeloid leukemia. The CDR3 runs from the conserved cysteine through the conserved F or W. D genes are given only for firm matches. Clone size is not always given. Where it is, it says once, few, many or a class for expanded clones.

.	TRBV27	TRBJ2-7	.	CASSFRGSFPAEQYF	TGTGCCAGCAGTTTTCGGGGCAGTTTCCCCGCCGAGCAGTACTTC
few	TRBV5-1	TRBJ1-2	.	CASSLEDREGYGYTF	TGCGCCAGCAGCTTGGAAGACAGAGAGGGCTATGGCTACACCTTC
many	TRBV30	TRBJ2-3	TRBD2	CAWSLAGADTQYF	TGTGCCTGGAGTCTGGCGGGAGCGGATACGCAGTATTTT
few	TRBV5-6	TRBJ2-7	TRBD2	CASRSGLAALWYF	TGTGCCAGCAGGTCAGGACTAGCGGCGTTGTGGTACTTC
.	TRBV12-3/TRBV12-4	TRBJ2-3	.	CASSLAKELAQYF	TGTGCCAGCAGTTTAGCTAAGGAGTTGGCGCAGTATTTT
few	TRBV28	TRBJ2-6	TRBD2	CASSFSGGGLPGANVLTF	TGTGCCAGCAGTTTTTCCGGGGGAGGGTTGCCTGGGGCCAACGTCCTGACTTTC
many	TRBV10-3	TRBJ2-1	.	CAISEGAYEQFF	TGTGCCATCAGTGAGGGGGCGTATGAGCAGTTCTTC
.	TRBV9	TRBJ2-1	TRBD2	CASSLSGRLYNEQFF	TGTGCCAGCAGCCTGAGCGGGAGGCTTTACAATGAGCAGTTCTTC
many	TRBV9	TRBJ2-1	.	CASSFTDNEQFF	TGTGCCAGCAGCTTCACTGACAATGAGCAGTTCTTC
few	TRBV7-9	TRBJ2-7	TRBD1	CASSLGDRGTSYEQYF	TGTGCCAGCAGCTTAGGGGACAGGGGGACTTCCTACGAGCAGTACTTC
many	TRBV6-5	TRBJ2-1	TRBD1	CASTRQGATNEQFF	TGTGCCAGCACCAGACAGGGGGCTACCAATGAGCAGTTCTTC
few	TRBV7-9	TRBJ2-7	.	CASSLVGQVPSYEQYF	TGTGCCAGCAGCTTAGTGGGTCAGGTTCCCTCCTACGAGCAGTACTTC
.	TRBV12-3/TRBV12-4	TRBJ1-5	.	CATSGNGNQPQHF	TGTGCCACTTCGGGTAATGGCAATCAGCCCCAGCATTTT
.	TRBV7-2	TRBJ2-5	.	CASSLPREEALQETQYF	TGTGCCAGCAGCTTACCACGAGAAGAAGCACTCCAAGAGACCCAGTACTTC
few	TRBV18	TRBJ1-1	.	CASSPTKGGTEAFF	TGTGCCAGCTCACCGACTAAGGGGGGCACTGAAGCTTTCTTT
.	TRBV12-3/TRBV12-4	TRBJ2-7	.	CASSFWLAYEQYF	TGTGCCAGCAGTTTTTGGTTGGCCTACGAGCAGTACTTC
.	TRBV6-6	TRBJ2-5	.	CASSDFGGETQYF	TGTGCCAGCAGTGACTTCGGGGGAGAGACCCAGTACTTC
once	TRBV2	TRBJ2-7	TRBD2	CATLAGDSYEQYF	TGTGCCACTTTAGCGGGAGACTCCTACGAGCAGTACTTC
few	TRBV4-2	TRBJ2-7	TRBD2	CASSQYTSGESYEQYF	TGTGCCAGCAGCCAGTACACTAGCGGGGAGTCCTACGAGCAGTACTTC
.	TRBV20-1	TRBJ2-1	TRBD2	CSARDKGLANEQFF	TGCAGTGCTAGAGATAAAGGACTAGCGAATGAGCAGTTCTTC
many	TRBV10-3	TRBJ1-1	.	CAISESVNTEAFF	TGTGCCATCAGTGAGTCGGTGAACACTGAAGCTTTCTTT
.	TRBV29-1	TRBJ2-2	.	CSVPSGEAGELFF	TGCAGCGTCCCCTCGGGGGAGGCCGGGGAGCTGTTTTTT
.	TRBV10-3	TRBJ2-7	.	CAIRTRTPDEQYF	TGTGCCATCAGAACCCGGACGCCCGACGAGCAGTACTTC
many	TRBV12-3/TRBV12-4	TRBJ2-7	.	CASSSRGPYEQYF	TGTGCCAGCAGTTCTAGAGGACCCTACGAGCAGTACTTC
.	TRBV20-1	TRBJ2-2	.	CSARGQRGTGELFF	TGCAGTGCTAGAGGTCAGCGCGGCACCGGGGAGCTGTTTTTT
.	TRBV7-9	TRBJ2-1	.	CASSPAGTLYNEQFF	TGTGCCAGCAGCCCCGCCGGGACCCTCTACAATGAGCAGTTCTTC
many	TRBV10-3	TRBJ1-4	.	CAISAGDDGEKLFF	TGTGCCATCAGTGCCGGCGACGACGGTGAAAAACTGTTTTTT